The sequence of this T cell receptor (beta chain) was determined in a study of blood T cell repertoires in COVID-19. The CDR3 totals 15 residues. The V end lost 3 bases, the J end lost 2 bases, and 14 bases lay between the germline ends. CDR1 and CDR2 from the germline V gene are MDHEN and SYDVKM. The repertoire was sequenced with immunoSEQ multiplex PCR; TCRdb's copy has only in-frame clones and lacks some. This sample has roughly 310,000 clones; roughly 88% occur once, and the top ten carry under 3%. V gene TRBV28 combines with J gene TRBJ2-7, with a weak D call TRBD1 (5 bases). The specimen was peripheral blood. The receptor's source is a woman in her twenties or thirties with COVID-19, enrolled during active disease. The CDR3 coding sequence is TGTGCCAGCAGTTTCGCCAGGGTGAATACCTACGAGCAGTACTTC. Translated: CASSFARVNTYEQYF. The whole variable domain, remainder taken from reference TRBV28 and TRBJ2-7, is DVKVTQSSRYLVKRTGEKVFLECVQDMDHENMFWYRQDPGLGLRLIYFSYDVKMKEKGDIPEGYSVSREKKERFSLILESASTNQTSMYLCASSFARVNTYEQYFGPGTRLTVT.